This passage covers 10 T cell receptor beta chains from one sample sequenced in a study of T cell changes during pregnancy in multiple sclerosis. Profiled with immunoSEQ multiplex PCR; TCRdb holds only in-frame clones, not every one. The table has tens of thousands of clones, about 90% seen once. The starting material was CD4+ T cells from peripheral blood mononuclear cells, obtained in the second trimester of pregnancy. Source of these receptors: a female donor with multiple sclerosis, enrolled in a pregnancy study.

This chain joins TRBV19 and TRBJ1-5, with D tentatively TRBD1 (6 bases). CDR3 length equals 18 residues. Germline CDR1 and CDR2: LNHDA and SQIVND (reference sequence). Trimming shortened V by 3 bases and J by 1 base, and 19 bases separated the two germline ends. In DNA form, the CDR3 reads TGTGCCAGTAGTATTATACGACAGGTACCATCGAGCAATCAGCCCCAGCATTTT. Amino acid sequence: CASSIIRQVPSSNQPQHF.

The V call is TRBV7-3, the J call TRBJ2-2, with TRBD1 identical over 7 bases. The CDR3 is made up of 14 amino acids. CDR1 and CDR2 from the germline V gene are SGHTA and FQGTGA. Losses at the gene ends were 5 bases for V and 5 bases for J; bases not matched to a gene: 5. The CDR3 region is CASSAQQGTGELFF. The CDR3 DNA sequence: TGTGCCAGCAGCGCCCAACAGGGGACCGGGGAGCTGTTTTTT.

The genes are TRBV11-2 and TRBJ1-1; no clear D gene. V was cut by 1 base and J by 7 bases, with 10 bases left in between. From germline, CDR1 is SGHAT and CDR2 FQNNGV. This CDR3 is built from 13 residues. CDR3: CASSLVRDIEAFF. The CDR3 DNA sequence: TGTGCCAGCAGCTTAGTACGAGACATTGAAGCTTTCTTT.

This chain connects TRBV5-6 to TRBJ1-1; TRBD1 aligns across 11 bases. CDR3 length: 14 residues. Germline V CDR1 and CDR2: SGHDT, YYEEEE. V lost 4 bases to trimming and J lost 3 bases; unmatched junction nucleotides: 2. The DNA for the CDR3 is TGTGCCAGCAGCCGGACAGGGGGCGACACTGAAGCTTTCTTT. Residues: CASSRTGGDTEAFF. Complete variable domain (other parts from reference TRBV5-6 and TRBJ1-1): DAGVTQSPTHLIKTRGQQVTLRCSPKSGHDTVSWYQQALGQGPQFIFQYYEEEERQRGNFPDRFSGHQFPNYSSELNVNALLLGDSALYLCASSRTGGDTEAFFGQGTRLTVV.

The rearrangement joins TRBV2 to TRBJ1-4, with TRBD1 matching 11 bases. The CDR3 length is 14 residues. With V trimmed by 6 bases and J by 8 bases, 5 bases remained unmatched. Germline V gene lookup returns CDR1 SNHLY and CDR2 FYNNEI. The CDR3: CASRRDRGKEKLFF. Written as DNA, the CDR3 is TGTGCCAGCAGGCGGGACAGGGGGAAGGAAAAACTGTTTTTT.

This clone was found once. The chain couples TRBV7-2 to TRBJ2-7; D perhaps matches TRBD2 (5 bases). V was trimmed by 1 base and J by 1 base, leaving 8 bases between them. CDR3 length: 14 residues. CDR1 and CDR2 (germline): SGHTA, FQGNSA. The CDR3 DNA follows: TGTGCCAGCAGCTTAGTTGCGGGTTCCTACGAGCAGTACTTC. Its translation is CASSLVAGSYEQYF.

The rearrangement uses TRBV5-6 and TRBJ2-7; possibly TRBD2 for D (5 bases). The V gene's germline CDR1 is SGHDT and CDR2 YYEEEE. The V end lost 1 base, the J end lost 2 bases, and 13 bases lay between the germline ends. CDR3 length: 15 amino acids. CDR3 in DNA: TGTGCCAGCAGCTTGTCAGCGCTAGCTCCCTACGAGCAGTACTTC. Protein product: CASSLSALAPYEQYF.

This clone was recorded a few times. The gene calls are TRBV6-5 and TRBJ1-1; 7 nucleotides align to TRBD1. The CDR3 length is 13 residues. J lost 5 bases, V lost 6 bases, and 6 bases had no gene match. Germline V CDR1 and CDR2: MNHEY, SVGAGI. CDR3 sequence reads: CASRPQGGTEAFF. The CDR3, as DNA: TGTGCCAGCAGACCTCAGGGGGGTACTGAAGCTTTCTTT.

V is TRBV5-1 and J is TRBJ1-2; tentative D call: TRBD1 (6 bases). Trimming cost V 0 bases and J 6 bases, with 6 bases left between them. CDR1 and CDR2 from the germline V gene are SGHRS and YFSETQ. The CDR3 covers 12 residues. In nucleotides, the CDR3 is TGCGCCAGCAGCTTGGCAGGGGATGGCTACACCTTC. Protein: CASSLAGDGYTF.

The chain links TRBV6-5 to TRBJ2-2; the match to TRBD1 covers 8 bases. The germline V gene encodes CDR1 MNHEY and CDR2 SVGAGI. The CDR3 has 15 residues. The V and J ends lost 2 bases and 6 bases, in that order; junction bases with no gene match: 5. The CDR3 bases are TGTGCCAGCAGTTACCTTCAGGGGGCACCCGGGGAGCTGTTTTTT. Protein product: CASSYLQGAPGELFF.